The T cell receptor beta chain under discussion was sequenced for a study of graft-versus-host responses after intestinal transplantation. Study observations and caveats: Recipient marrow held GvH clones, some first seen in ileum or blood.

Assay: immunoSEQ multiplex PCR; the TCRdb copy retains only in-frame clones and omits some. The sample shows roughly 99,000 clones, less than 95% of them seen only once. In its sample, this clone was seen once. Its specificity is unknown. This CDR3 region has 14 residues. Trimming stripped 5 bases from V and 10 bases from J, with 20 bases between. Looked up from germline, CDR1 is MGHDK and CDR2 is SYGVNS. This chain joins TRBV25-1 and TRBJ1-1, with a tentative D call TRBD1 (6 bases). The source material was unstimulated CD8+ T cells sorted from spleen or lymph node cells, sampled before transplant. The sequence derives from a human donor who was the organ donor for an intestinal transplant. The CDR3: CASSLTGMGAVAFF. For the CDR3, the DNA is TGTGCCAGCAGTTTAACAGGGATGGGGGCCGTAGCTTTCTTT.